The clone carrying this T cell receptor beta chain turned up a few times. The data originate from a study of shared T cell receptors in the human thymus. Only in-frame clones appear in the TCRdb table, and some are missing; sequencing was by immunoSEQ multiplex PCR. There are hundreds of thousands of clones in the sample; roughly 90% occur only once, and about 0.01% lies in the top ten. The CDR3 has 14 residues. Trimming shortened V by 2 bases and J by 4 bases, and 9 bases separated the two germline ends. Germline loops: CDR1 LGHNA, CDR2 YSLEER. The same sample was also studied in work on human thymus T cells. That report notes: Resected material from corrective heart surgery provided the thymus tissue analysed. The authors found apparently biased V and J gene usage in thymic and blood repertoires. Unrelated individuals were reported by related research to share highly overlapping thymic repertoires.

This sequence joins TRBV4-3 and TRBJ2-1; D is possibly TRBD2 (5 bases). The receptor was derived from a boy less than two years old with a congenital heart defect. Sequencing used thymocytes. CDR3 sequence reads: CASSQRGRYNEQFF. The DNA for the CDR3 is TGCGCCAGCAGCCAACGGGGTCGGTACAATGAGCAGTTCTTC.